Presented here are 3 T cell receptor beta chains from one specimen sequenced in a study of somatic mutations in cytotoxic T cells in rheumatoid arthritis. TCRdb keeps only in-frame clones here, not all; method: immunoSEQ multiplex PCR. The data hold several thousand clones, with 60% to 80% observed a single time. The sample consisted of CD8+ T cells sorted from blood, taken at a follow-up visit. The origin of the receptors is a woman in her sixties or seventies with rheumatoid arthritis.

J is TRBJ2-7 and V is TRBV7-2, with D tentatively TRBD1 (5 bases). Germline CDR1 reads SGHTA; CDR2 reads FQGNSA. Trimming cost V 3 bases and J 2 bases, with 14 bases left between them. The CDR3 is 15 residues long. The CDR3 loop is CASSFVGQGAYEQYF. The CDR3 region has the DNA TGTGCCAGCAGCTTCGTCGGGCAGGGCGCCTACGAGCAGTACTTC.

This chain joins TRBV7-2 and TRBJ1-1; 9 positions match TRBD1. Trimming removed 5 bases from V and 1 base from J; junction bases left unmatched: 2. The length of the CDR3 is 14 residues. Germline V gene sequence: CDR1 SGHTA, CDR2 FQGNSA. Here the CDR3 reads CASSKTGGNTEAFF. CDR3 coding DNA: TGTGCCAGCAGCAAGACAGGGGGGAACACTGAAGCTTTCTTT.

Points on this clone: One end of the junction is discordant with germline, which a read error may explain. V gene TRBV7-9 combines with J gene TRBJ2-7, with 10 bases fitting TRBD1. CDR1 and CDR2 from the germline V gene are SEHNR and FQNEAQ (reference sequence). This CDR3 spans 13 amino acids. DNA of the CDR3: TGTGCCAGCAACTTAGGGACAGGGGTTGAGCAGTACTTC. Translating gives CASNLGTGVEQYF.